Listed below are T cell receptor beta chains from one sample, sequenced in a study of blood T cell repertoires in COVID-19. Assay: immunoSEQ multiplex PCR; the TCRdb copy retains only in-frame clones and omits some. Here the sample spans fewer than 300,000 clones, roughly 90% being singletons. The specimen was peripheral blood. These receptors all stem from a woman in her twenties or thirties with COVID-19, enrolled during active disease. Both conserved end residues are part of each CDR3. A D gene is named only where the DNA matches it firmly. Clone size is given for some rows only: seen once, a few or many times, or a class if the clone is expanded.

CDR3nt	CDR3aa	j_gene	d_gene	abundance	v_gene
TGCGCCAGCAGCCAAGAAAGACTAGCGGGAAACAATGAGCAGTTCTTC	CASSQERLAGNNEQFF	TRBJ2-1	TRBD2	-	TRBV4-1
TGTGCCAGCAGCGTTAGCGGGGGGAGCTCCTACAATGAGCAGTTCTTC	CASSVSGGSSYNEQFF	TRBJ2-1	TRBD2	-	TRBV9
TGTGCCAGCAGCTTGCCGCCCGGGACTCGGACCACAGATACGCAGTATTTT	CASSLPPGTRTTDTQYF	TRBJ2-3	-	-	TRBV5-4
TGTGCCAGCAGCCTCGGACTAGCGGGAGAGACCCAGTACTTC	CASSLGLAGETQYF	TRBJ2-5	TRBD2	-	TRBV11-2
TGTGCCATCAGCGCATTTTTGGGTTTTTTGGAGGGCTACACCTTC	CAISAFLGFLEGYTF	TRBJ1-2	-	-	TRBV10-3
TGTGCCAGCAGCTTCATAGATTCGGCGGCAGGGCGCTATGGCTACACCTTC	CASSFIDSAAGRYGYTF	TRBJ1-2	-	-	TRBV7-8
TGTGCCAGCAGTGAAACATATAATTCACCCCTCCACTTT	CASSETYNSPLHF	TRBJ1-6	-	-	TRBV6-1
TGTGCCAGCAGTACTGCCGGACAGGGACACACTGAAGCTTTCTTT	CASSTAGQGHTEAFF	TRBJ1-1	TRBD1	-	TRBV25-1
TGTGCCAGCAGTGAGGGAAGCGGGAGAGGAGCCAAAAACATTCAGTACTTC	CASSEGSGRGAKNIQYF	TRBJ2-4	TRBD2	-	TRBV6-1
TGTGCCAGCAGCTTTGGGGCATCTAACTATGGCTACACCTTC	CASSFGASNYGYTF	TRBJ1-2	-	-	TRBV11-2
TGTGCCAGTAGTATAACGGGAGTAAACACTGAAGCTTTCTTT	CASSITGVNTEAFF	TRBJ1-1	-	-	TRBV19
TGTGCCTGGAGTGTAGGGGTGAATTCACCCCTCCACTTT	CAWSVGVNSPLHF	TRBJ1-6	-	-	TRBV30
TGTGCCAGCAGCTTGCCGGCTGGAAACACCATATATTTT	CASSLPAGNTIYF	TRBJ1-3	-	-	TRBV5-4
TGTGCCAGCAGCTGGGACCGCAGGGAGGGTGGCTACACCTTC	CASSWDRREGGYTF	TRBJ1-2	-	-	TRBV5-4
TGCAGCGTTGAAGATACGGGAAAGGGCGCCATCTCTGGAAACACCATATATTTT	CSVEDTGKGAISGNTIYF	TRBJ1-3	-	-	TRBV29-1
TGTGCCAGCAGTCGGACAGGGTCTAACTATGGCTACACCTTC	CASSRTGSNYGYTF	TRBJ1-2	TRBD1	-	TRBV28
TGCGCCAGCAGCTTGGAGGGGGCAAACAATCAGGAAGCTTTCTTT	CASSLEGANNQEAFF	TRBJ1-1	TRBD1	-	TRBV5-1
TGTGCCAGTAGTCTGGGGGACAGGGCTTTCGATCAGCCCCAGCATTTT	CASSLGDRAFDQPQHF	TRBJ1-5	TRBD1	once	TRBV19
TGCGCCAGCAGTCTGGGGCGGGGGACTGAAGCTTTCTTT	CASSLGRGTEAFF	TRBJ1-1	-	once	TRBV10-1
TGCAGCGTCAGGGGGCCCGAAGAGACCCAGTACTTC	CSVRGPEETQYF	TRBJ2-5	TRBD1	-	TRBV29-1
TGTGCCAGCAGTGGCCCACTCGAAAAACTGTTTTTT	CASSGPLEKLFF	TRBJ1-4	-	-	TRBV25-1
TGTGCCACTGGAGCTAGCGTAAACACAGATACGCAGTATTTT	CATGASVNTDTQYF	TRBJ2-3	-	-	TRBV19
TGTGCCAGCAGCTTGTTTGGTGTAGGGGGCAGGGGGGAGCAGTACTTC	CASSLFGVGGRGEQYF	TRBJ2-7	TRBD1	-	TRBV5-6
TGCGCCAGCAGCTTGGGGATAGACATTTATACGCAGTATTTT	CASSLGIDIYTQYF	TRBJ2-3	-	-	TRBV5-1
TGCAGCGTTCAAGGTGTTGGAAAGGGGGCTCCCACTGAAGCTTTCTTT	CSVQGVGKGAPTEAFF	TRBJ1-1	TRBD1	-	TRBV29-1
TGTGCCAGCAGCTTGGAGGCAGGGGGCACCGGGGAGCTGTTTTTT	CASSLEAGGTGELFF	TRBJ2-2	TRBD1	-	TRBV5-4
TGTGCCAGCAGCCAAGCGACAGGGGCAGACACTGAAGCTTTCTTT	CASSQATGADTEAFF	TRBJ1-1	TRBD1	-	TRBV4-2
TGTGCCAGTAGCCGACTGGGGGCTTCGAGCAATCAGCCCCAGCATTTT	CASSRLGASSNQPQHF	TRBJ1-5	-	-	TRBV19
TGCGCCAGCAGCTCTACTACAGGCCCAAGGGGGGAGACCCAGTACTTC	CASSSTTGPRGETQYF	TRBJ2-5	-	-	TRBV5-1
TGTGCCAGCAGTTCAGGGGGGAAAGGGGATAATGAAGCTTTCTTT	CASSSGGKGDNEAFF	TRBJ1-1	TRBD1	-	TRBV6-2/TRBV6-3
TGTGCCTGGAGTGAGAACAGGCGGGACGAAAAACTGTTTTTT	CAWSENRRDEKLFF	TRBJ1-4	-	once	TRBV30
TGTGCCAGCAGCCCCGGGGTAGCGGGAGCGCATGAGCAGTTCTTC	CASSPGVAGAHEQFF	TRBJ2-1	TRBD2	-	TRBV11-3
TGTGCCTGGAGGACTAAACAGGGTTTTGGTTTTCAGCCCCAGCATTTT	CAWRTKQGFGFQPQHF	TRBJ1-5	-	-	TRBV30
TGTGCCAGCAGCTTAGTATGGTCCGAGGGGGTTAAGGAAAAACTGTTTTTT	CASSLVWSEGVKEKLFF	TRBJ1-4	-	-	TRBV7-9
TGTGCCAGCAGTTCCCGTAGGGGCTGGGGAAACACCATATATTTT	CASSSRRGWGNTIYF	TRBJ1-3	-	once	TRBV27
TGTGCCAGCAGTGAGGGTCAGGGGGCATATGGCTACACCTTC	CASSEGQGAYGYTF	TRBJ1-2	TRBD1	-	TRBV6-1
TGTGCCACCAGTGGGGGCAGTACAAATGAAAAACTGTTTTTT	CATSGGSTNEKLFF	TRBJ1-4	-	once	TRBV24-1
TGTGCCAGCAGCTTAGGGGCTAGCAATCAGCCCCAGCATTTT	CASSLGASNQPQHF	TRBJ1-5	-	few	TRBV7-8
TGTGCCAGCAGCCTCGCAGGGGGCTTTGAAGCTTTCTTT	CASSLAGGFEAFF	TRBJ1-1	TRBD1	-	TRBV3-1/TRBV3-2
TGTGCCAGCCTACTACAGGGGGCTAGCAATGAGCAGTTCTTC	CASLLQGASNEQFF	TRBJ2-1	TRBD1	-	TRBV5-4
TGCAGTGCTAGTAGCAGGTCAGAAAAGTACAATGAGCAGTTCTTC	CSASSRSEKYNEQFF	TRBJ2-1	-	-	TRBV20-1
TGTGCCAGCCGTGGGACAGGGAGGAACGAGCAGTACTTC	CASRGTGRNEQYF	TRBJ2-7	TRBD1	-	TRBV27
TGTGCCAGCAGCCCCGGAGACAGGAATGAAAAACTGTTTTTT	CASSPGDRNEKLFF	TRBJ1-4	-	-	TRBV7-9
TGTGCCAGCAGCCCCCTCCCGGACAGGGAAGGCGAGCAGTACTTC	CASSPLPDREGEQYF	TRBJ2-7	TRBD1	-	TRBV5-8
TGCGCCAGCAGCCCCGGGACAGCTGGCTACACCTTC	CASSPGTAGYTF	TRBJ1-2	TRBD1	-	TRBV4-1
TGTGCCACCAGCAGATCGCGGGCCCGTGGTACTGAAGCTTTCTTT	CATSRSRARGTEAFF	TRBJ1-1	-	-	TRBV15
TGCGCCAGCAGCTCACGGGCCGGGGGACAGGGGATTACTGAAGCTTTCTTT	CASSSRAGGQGITEAFF	TRBJ1-1	TRBD1	-	TRBV5-1
TGTGCCAGCAGTCTCCAAGGACTCGGGCGGACCGGGGAGCTGTTTTTT	CASSLQGLGRTGELFF	TRBJ2-2	-	-	TRBV27
TGTGCCAGCAGTGCGTCGGAGTTTTATGAGCAGTTCTTC	CASSASEFYEQFF	TRBJ2-1	-	-	TRBV28
TGTGCCAGCAGTCGAACAGGGGCTGGGGTAATCAGTTATGGCTACACCTTC	CASSRTGAGVISYGYTF	TRBJ1-2	TRBD1	few	TRBV6-6
TGTGCCAGCAGTTTAAAAAAGGGACAGGCCTTCCTCTCCTATAATTCACCCCTCCACTTT	CASSLKKGQAFLSYNSPLHF	TRBJ1-6	TRBD1	-	TRBV27
TGTGCCAGCTCACCCGGCACAGATACGCAGTATTTT	CASSPGTDTQYF	TRBJ2-3	-	-	TRBV18